These 5 T cell receptor beta chains were all obtained from the same sample, sequenced in a study of monozygotic twins with inflammatory bowel disease. TCRdb re-called the 5' RACE reads and gives one entry per CDR3 protein, without DNA. The sample holds around 410,000 distinct CDR3 sequences. Sequencing used blood. The receptors come from a human donor with ulcerative colitis or Crohn's disease, or a healthy co-twin of an affected twin (not recorded which).

The chain combines TRBV10-2 with TRBJ2-5; with no DNA, the TCRdb D assignment of TRBD2 cannot be verified. The CDR3 contains 17 residues. Germline V lookup: CDR1 WSHSY, CDR2 SAAADI. The chain's CDR3 is CASSEAHPQAYEETQYF.

This chain connects TRBV20-1 to TRBJ2-7; TCRdb names TRBD1, which stays unverified in the absence of DNA. This CDR3 comprises 14 residues. Germline CDR1 is DFQATT and CDR2 is SNEGSKA (reference sequence). The CDR3 spells CSAAGERGFYEQYF.

The V gene is TRBV10-3, the J gene TRBJ2-7; TCRdb reports TRBD1, a call that lacks DNA to check it against. Germline-derived CDR1 and CDR2 are ENHRY and SYGVKD. CDR3 size: 14 residues. CDR3 protein: CAISESGGDYEQYF.

This chain joins TRBV11-2 and TRBJ1-6; the TCRdb call, TRBD1, lacks DNA for checking. CDR1 SGHAT and CDR2 FQNNGV come from the germline V gene. CDR3 length: 19 residues. The CDR3 sequence: CASSLEWGTDISYNSPLHF. The full variable domain, rest sourced from reference TRBV11-2 and TRBJ1-6, is EAGVAQSPRYKIIEKRQSVAFWCNPISGHATLYWYQQILGQGPKLLIQFQNNGVVDDSQLPKDRFSAERLKGVDSTLKIQPAKLEDSAVYLCASSLEWGTDISYNSPLHFGNGTRLTVT.

This rearrangement joins TRBV5-5 to TRBJ1-1. Germline CDR1 and CDR2: SGHKS and YYEKEE (reference sequence). CDR3 length: 13 amino acids. The chain's CDR3 is CASSITGSTEAFF.